This TCR beta chain emerged from a study of naive and memory T cell subsets (dated by TCRdb to about 2017). Notes on the research overall: An open-source, UMI-based TCR alpha and beta sequencing pipeline was applied to sorted naive and memory peripheral blood T cell subsets. The results of the functional CMV T cell responses matched the IgG serology results in every case. RNA was DNase-treated and reverse transcribed with TCR constant-region primers, mostly using SuperScript III.

Libraries came from UMI-ligation and nested PCR. The beta constant-region primer was an equimolar mix of two oligonucleotides covering both TRBC1 and TRBC2. Four rounds of PCR, combining the SP2 primer with nested alpha and beta constant-region primers, were used to amplify the ligated cDNA. A single-stranded oligonucleotide bearing the SP2 primer plus a 12-nucleotide UMI was ligated onto the 3' end of the cDNA by T4 RNA ligase 1. Incubation of the ligation reaction lasted 20-24 hours at 16 degrees C. To avoid over-amplification, PCR2 was usually performed as a SYBR Green qPCR and halted once a predetermined threshold was reached. Apart from the first purification, every purification step used Agencourt AMPure XP magnetic beads. Library amounts were measured by Qubit and library quality was assessed on a TapeStation, where the main peak was expected at around 650 bp. Pooled libraries were sequenced on an Illumina MiSeq with v2 2x251 paired-end kits, typically giving about 0.95-2.2 million reads per sample. Each sample was pooled at about 4.3 nM, and roughly 5-7% PhiX was included to help cluster recognition. As for the original processing: Decombinator assigned V and J genes to Demultiplexor-processed FASTQ reads by tag matching, allowing a single base-pair mismatch. Collapsinator relied on UMIs to fix sequencing errors as well as frequency errors caused by PCR heterogeneity. CDR3Translator translated TCRs and extracted CDR3s from the conserved cysteine to the FGXG phenylalanine, flagging non-productive sequences. Repertoires were subsampled to equal numbers of UMI-defined TCRs before Gini, Shannon entropy and inverse Simpson indices were calculated. Power-law fits to clonotype abundance distributions were performed by maximum likelihood within the linear range. When run on a single naive CD8 sample, MIGEC and the pipeline yielded similar UMI counts, similar unique TCR numbers and similar clonal distributions. In one analysis, naive TCRs that were also found in any memory subset of the same donor were excluded from the naive repertoire. The repertoires were searched for approximately 7,000 CMV-associated CDR3 sequences that had been compiled from VDJdb and a published dataset. TCRdb's own reprocessing of the public reads used fastp at Q25 and MiXCR and kept productive beta chains. A single entry per CDR3 protein holds the most common genes and DNA from its merged rows. TCRdb, not the authors, supplied the V and J calls. The sample table shows roughly 150,000 distinct CDR3 sequences, and approximately 21% are seen once. 0.6% to 0.7% of the sample is in the top ten clones.

For this clonotype: Its recognized antigen is unknown. No base-level quality is on record; no much larger clone is a single base apart.

The CDR3 has 16 amino acids, counting the end cysteine and phenylalanine. CDR3 DNA only is kept here, 48 bases in frame from base 1. The trim is 8 bases for V and 5 bases for J, with a gap of 22 bases between the germline ends. The CDR1 and CDR2 encoded by the germline V gene are MDHEN and SYDVKM. Separate amplification of TCR alpha and beta chain libraries was performed from the second PCR step onward. CMV status of each donor was established by measuring IFNgamma production from CD4+ T cells after fresh PBMCs were stimulated overnight with CMV viral lysate. CD4 T cells were positively selected with Miltenyi beads, followed by positive selection of CD8 T cells from the CD4-negative fraction. Cells stained for CD3, CD4, CD8, CD45RA, CD27 and a live/dead dye were sorted on a BD Aria II into four subsets by CD45RA and CD27. A few healthy volunteers provided blood, and each donor's sample was split into CD4 and CD8 T cells and then further divided into four differentiation subsets. About 130 ml of peripheral blood was collected from each donor, and PBMC were isolated by Ficoll-Paque PLUS density-gradient centrifugation. Sorted cells were lysed in RLT buffer, after which RNA was extracted using a Qiagen RNeasy kit and stored at -80 degrees C.

Broad study findings and their caveats: Each clonotype was defined as a single alpha or beta chain sequence rather than as a paired alpha/beta receptor. The repertoire findings for the naive and memory subsets could not be validated against a ground truth, as none was available. TCR abundance followed a power law with an exponent that was different for naive and memory subsets but consistent across the three individuals. RNA-based TCR counts may be influenced by expression changes linked to T cell activation and differentiation. Naive repertoires, especially CD8, contained a few larger clonotypes, possibly memory cells re-expressing CD45RA. In both CD4 and CD8 cells, a rise in Gini index and a fall in Shannon and inverse Simpson diversity were observed from naive through CM, EM and EMRA. Once error correction was done, more than 90% of naive TCR sequences showed up just once, which made the naive abundance distributions much steeper than those of the memory subsets.

The TCR sequence derives from a human donor in good health. The chain uses TRBV28 and TRBJ2-1; confidence is insufficient to name the D gene. Sequences were obtained from naive CD8+ T cells from blood. The label giving this sample's cell subset or site can be read as: naive T cells, CD45RA high CD27+. CDR3 sequence: CASPRIPGFCNNEQFF. The bases are TGTGCCAGCCCCAGAATCCCAGGTTTCTGTAACAATGAGCAGTTCTTC. This CDR3, with the reference TRBV28 and TRBJ2-1 proteins standing in past its ends, gives the full variable domain DVKVTQSSRYLVKRTGEKVFLECVQDMDHENMFWYRQDPGLGLRLIYFSYDVKMKEKGDIPEGYSVSREKKERFSLILESASTNQTSMYLCASPRIPGFCNNEQFFGPGTRLTVL.